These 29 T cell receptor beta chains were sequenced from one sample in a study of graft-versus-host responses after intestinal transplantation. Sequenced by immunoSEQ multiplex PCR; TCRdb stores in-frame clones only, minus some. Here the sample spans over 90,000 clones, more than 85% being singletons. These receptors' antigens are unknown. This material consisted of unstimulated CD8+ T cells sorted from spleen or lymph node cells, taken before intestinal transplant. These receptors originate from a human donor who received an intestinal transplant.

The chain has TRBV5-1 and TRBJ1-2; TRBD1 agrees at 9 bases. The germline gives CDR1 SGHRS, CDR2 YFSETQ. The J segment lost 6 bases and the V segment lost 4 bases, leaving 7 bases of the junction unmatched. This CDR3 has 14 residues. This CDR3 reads CASSPGTGFDGYTF. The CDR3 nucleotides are TGCGCCAGCAGCCCGGGGACAGGGTTTGATGGCTACACCTTC.

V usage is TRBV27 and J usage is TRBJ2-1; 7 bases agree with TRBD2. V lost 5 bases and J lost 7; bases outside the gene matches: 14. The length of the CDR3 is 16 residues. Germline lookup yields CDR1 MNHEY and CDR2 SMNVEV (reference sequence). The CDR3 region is CASSPEEGRARNEQFF. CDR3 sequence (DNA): TGTGCCAGCAGTCCGGAAGAGGGGAGGGCCAGAAATGAGCAGTTCTTC.

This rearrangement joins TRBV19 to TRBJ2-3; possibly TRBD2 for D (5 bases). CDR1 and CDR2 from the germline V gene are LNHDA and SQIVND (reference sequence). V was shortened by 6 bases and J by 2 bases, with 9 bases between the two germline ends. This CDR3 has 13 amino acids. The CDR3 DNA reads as TGTGCCAGTAGCCTGCGGGCCACAGATACGCAGTATTTT. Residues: CASSLRATDTQYF.

The CDR3: CASSESDSFSGYTF. The CDR3 DNA reads as TGTGCCAGCAGTGAATCCGACAGTTTCAGTGGCTACACCTTC. This chain connects TRBV27 to TRBJ1-2; weak D call: TRBD1 (5 bases). Germline loops: CDR1 MNHEY, CDR2 SMNVEV (reference sequence). The length of the CDR3 is 14 residues. Trimming shortened V by 5 bases and J by 7 bases, and 17 bases separated the two germline ends.

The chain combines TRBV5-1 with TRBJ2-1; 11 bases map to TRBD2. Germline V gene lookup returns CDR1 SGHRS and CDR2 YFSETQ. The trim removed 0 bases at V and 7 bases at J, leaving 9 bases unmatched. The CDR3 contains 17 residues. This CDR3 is CASSLAGGPSGRNEQFF. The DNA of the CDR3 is TGCGCCAGCAGCTTGGCCGGCGGGCCTAGCGGGAGGAATGAGCAGTTCTTC.

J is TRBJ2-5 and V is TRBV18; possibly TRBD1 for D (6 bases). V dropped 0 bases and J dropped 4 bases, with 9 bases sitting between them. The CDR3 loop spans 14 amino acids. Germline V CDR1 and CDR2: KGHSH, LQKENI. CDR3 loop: CASSPPVGGETQYF. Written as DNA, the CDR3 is TGTGCCAGCTCACCACCGGTAGGGGGAGAGACCCAGTACTTC.

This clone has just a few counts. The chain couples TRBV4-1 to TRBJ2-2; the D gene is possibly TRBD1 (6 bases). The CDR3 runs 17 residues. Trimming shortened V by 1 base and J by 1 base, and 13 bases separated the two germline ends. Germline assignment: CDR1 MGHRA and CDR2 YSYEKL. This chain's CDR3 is CASSQGRGLGNTGELFF. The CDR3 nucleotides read TGCGCCAGCAGCCAAGGCAGGGGATTGGGGAACACCGGGGAGCTGTTTTTT.

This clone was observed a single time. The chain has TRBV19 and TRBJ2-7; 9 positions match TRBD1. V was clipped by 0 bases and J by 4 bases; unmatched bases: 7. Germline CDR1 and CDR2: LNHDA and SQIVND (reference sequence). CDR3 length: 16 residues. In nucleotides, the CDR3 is TGTGCCAGTAGTATAGATGGCGGGACAGGGTCGTACGAGCAGTACTTC. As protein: CASSIDGGTGSYEQYF.

CDR3 DNA: TGTGCCTGGAGCCTGAGGGACAGGTGGGGCACTGAAGCTTTCTTT. As protein: CAWSLRDRWGTEAFF. J is TRBJ1-1 and V is TRBV30, with 8 bases that match TRBD1. The length of the CDR3 is 15 residues. J gave up 4 bases and V 3 bases, and 10 bases lay outside the gene matches. Germline assignment: CDR1 GTSNPN and CDR2 SVGIG (reference sequence).

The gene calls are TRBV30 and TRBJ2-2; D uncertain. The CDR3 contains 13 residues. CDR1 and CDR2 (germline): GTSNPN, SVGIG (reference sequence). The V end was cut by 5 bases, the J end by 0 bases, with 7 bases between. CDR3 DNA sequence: TGTGCCTGGGTGTCGGCGAACACCGGGGAGCTGTTTTTT. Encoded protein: CAWVSANTGELFF. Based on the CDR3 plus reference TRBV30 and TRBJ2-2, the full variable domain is SQTIHQWPATLVQPVGSPLSLECTVEGTSNPNLYWYRQAAGRGLQLLFYSVGIGQISSEVPQNLSASRPQDRQFILSSKKLLLSDSGFYLCAWVSANTGELFFGEGSRLTVL.

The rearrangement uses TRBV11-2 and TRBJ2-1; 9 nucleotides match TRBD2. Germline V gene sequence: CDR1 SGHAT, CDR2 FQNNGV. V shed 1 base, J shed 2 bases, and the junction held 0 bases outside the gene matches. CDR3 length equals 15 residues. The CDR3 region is CASSLASGAYNEQFF. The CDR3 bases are TGTGCCAGCAGCTTAGCTAGCGGGGCCTACAATGAGCAGTTCTTC. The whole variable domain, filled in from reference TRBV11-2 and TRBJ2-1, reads EAGVAQSPRYKIIEKRQSVAFWCNPISGHATLYWYQQILGQGPKLLIQFQNNGVVDDSQLPKDRFSAERLKGVDSTLKIQPAKLEDSAVYLCASSLASGAYNEQFFGPGTRLTVL.

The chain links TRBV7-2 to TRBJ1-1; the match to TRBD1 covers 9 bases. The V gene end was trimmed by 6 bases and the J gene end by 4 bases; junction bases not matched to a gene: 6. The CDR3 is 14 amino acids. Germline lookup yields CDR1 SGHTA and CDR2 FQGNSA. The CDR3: CASSRDRGGTEAFF. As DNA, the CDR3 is TGTGCCAGCAGTCGCGACAGGGGGGGCACTGAAGCTTTCTTT.

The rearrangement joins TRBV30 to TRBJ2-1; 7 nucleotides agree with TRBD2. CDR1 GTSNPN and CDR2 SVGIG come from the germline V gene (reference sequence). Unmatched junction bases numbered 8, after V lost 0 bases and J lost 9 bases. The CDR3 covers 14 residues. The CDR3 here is CAWSVGAGVGEQFF. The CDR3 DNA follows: TGTGCCTGGAGTGTAGGGGCGGGAGTTGGTGAGCAGTTCTTC.

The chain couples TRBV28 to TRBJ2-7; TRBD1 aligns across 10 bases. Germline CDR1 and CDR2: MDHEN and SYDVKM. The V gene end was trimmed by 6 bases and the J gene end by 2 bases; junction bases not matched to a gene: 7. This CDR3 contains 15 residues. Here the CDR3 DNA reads TGTGCCAGCAGCCCAACGACAGGGGGCGCCTACGAGCAGTACTTC. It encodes CASSPTTGGAYEQYF.

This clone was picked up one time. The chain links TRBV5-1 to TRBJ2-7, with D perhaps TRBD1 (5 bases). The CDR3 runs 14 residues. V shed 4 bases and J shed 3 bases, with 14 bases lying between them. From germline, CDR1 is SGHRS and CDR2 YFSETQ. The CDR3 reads CASSPRSRVYEQYF. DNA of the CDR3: TGCGCCAGCAGCCCACGTAGCAGGGTCTACGAGCAGTACTTC.

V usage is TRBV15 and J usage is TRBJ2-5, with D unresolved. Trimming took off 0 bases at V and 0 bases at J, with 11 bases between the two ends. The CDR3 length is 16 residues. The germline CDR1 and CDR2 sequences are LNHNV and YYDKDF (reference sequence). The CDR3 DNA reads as TGTGCCACCAGCAGAGAACTGCGAACAGACCAAGAGACCCAGTACTTC. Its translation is CATSRELRTDQETQYF.

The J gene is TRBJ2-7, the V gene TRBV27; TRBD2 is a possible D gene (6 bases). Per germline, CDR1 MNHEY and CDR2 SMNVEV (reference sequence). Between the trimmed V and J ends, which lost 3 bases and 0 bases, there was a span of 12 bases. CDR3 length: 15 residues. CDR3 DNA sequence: TGTGCCAGCAGTTTTCGTGGGAGGAGCTCCTACGAGCAGTACTTC. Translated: CASSFRGRSSYEQYF.

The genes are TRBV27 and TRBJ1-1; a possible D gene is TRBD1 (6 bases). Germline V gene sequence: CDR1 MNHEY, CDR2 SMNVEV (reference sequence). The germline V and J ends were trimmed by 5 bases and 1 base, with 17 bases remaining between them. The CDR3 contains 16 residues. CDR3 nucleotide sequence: TGTGCCAGCAGTCCGACGCTCGGACAGTCGAACACTGAAGCTTTCTTT. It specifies CASSPTLGQSNTEAFF.

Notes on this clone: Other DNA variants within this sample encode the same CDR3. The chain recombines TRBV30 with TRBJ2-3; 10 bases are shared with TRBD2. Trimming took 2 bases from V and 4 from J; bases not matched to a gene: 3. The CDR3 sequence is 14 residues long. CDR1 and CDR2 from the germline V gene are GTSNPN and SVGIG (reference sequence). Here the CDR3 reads CAWSSGRGADTQYF. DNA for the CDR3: TGTGCCTGGAGTAGCGGGAGGGGGGCAGATACGCAGTATTTT.

The CDR3: CAWSVGENYGYTF. Here the CDR3 DNA reads TGTGCCTGGAGTGTAGGAGAGAACTATGGCTACACCTTC. The V call is TRBV30, the J call TRBJ1-2; no definite D call. The CDR3 length is 13 residues. Trimming removed 0 bases from V and 2 bases from J, with 7 bases in between. The germline gives CDR1 GTSNPN, CDR2 SVGIG (reference sequence). Full variable domain (missing parts from reference TRBV30 and TRBJ1-2): SQTIHQWPATLVQPVGSPLSLECTVEGTSNPNLYWYRQAAGRGLQLLFYSVGIGQISSEVPQNLSASRPQDRQFILSSKKLLLSDSGFYLCAWSVGENYGYTFGSGTRLTVV.

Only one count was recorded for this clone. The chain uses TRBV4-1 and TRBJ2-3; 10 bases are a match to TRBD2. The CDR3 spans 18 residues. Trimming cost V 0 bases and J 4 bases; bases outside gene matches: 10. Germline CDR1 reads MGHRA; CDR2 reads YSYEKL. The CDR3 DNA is TGCGCCAGCAGCCAAGAACCTAGCGGGAGTGATCGGGCAGATACGCAGTATTTT. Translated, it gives CASSQEPSGSDRADTQYF.

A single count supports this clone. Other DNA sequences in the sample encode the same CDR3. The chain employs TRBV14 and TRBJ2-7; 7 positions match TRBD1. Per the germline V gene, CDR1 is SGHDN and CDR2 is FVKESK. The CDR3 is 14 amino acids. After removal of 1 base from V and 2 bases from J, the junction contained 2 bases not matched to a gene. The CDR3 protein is CASSQGTGAYEQYF. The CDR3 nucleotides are TGTGCCAGCAGCCAAGGGACAGGAGCCTACGAGCAGTACTTC.

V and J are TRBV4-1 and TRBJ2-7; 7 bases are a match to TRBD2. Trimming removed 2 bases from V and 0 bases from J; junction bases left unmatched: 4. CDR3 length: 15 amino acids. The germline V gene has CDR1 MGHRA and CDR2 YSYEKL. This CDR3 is CASSQSSGLSYEQYF. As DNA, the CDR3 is TGCGCCAGCAGCCAAAGTAGCGGGCTCTCCTACGAGCAGTACTTC.

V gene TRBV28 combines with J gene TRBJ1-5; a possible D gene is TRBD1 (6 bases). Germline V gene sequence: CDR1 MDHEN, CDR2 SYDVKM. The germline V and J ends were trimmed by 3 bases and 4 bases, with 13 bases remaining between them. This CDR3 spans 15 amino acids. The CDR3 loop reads CASSFQDSTNQPQHF. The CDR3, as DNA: TGTGCCAGCAGTTTTCAGGACAGTACGAATCAGCCCCAGCATTTT.

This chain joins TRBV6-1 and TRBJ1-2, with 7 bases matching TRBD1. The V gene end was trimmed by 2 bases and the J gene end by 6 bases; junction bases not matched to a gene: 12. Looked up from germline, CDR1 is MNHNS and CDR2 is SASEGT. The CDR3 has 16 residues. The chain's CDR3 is CASSEMRTGGENGYTF. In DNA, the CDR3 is TGTGCCAGCAGTGAAATGAGGACAGGCGGGGAGAATGGCTACACCTTC.

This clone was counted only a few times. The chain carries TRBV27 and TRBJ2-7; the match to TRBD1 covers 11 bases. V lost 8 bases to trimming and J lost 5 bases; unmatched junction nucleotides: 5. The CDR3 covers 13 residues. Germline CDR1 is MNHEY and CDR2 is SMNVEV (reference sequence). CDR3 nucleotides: TGTGCCAGCCGCCGGACAGGGGGCGACGAGCAGTACTTC. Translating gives CASRRTGGDEQYF.

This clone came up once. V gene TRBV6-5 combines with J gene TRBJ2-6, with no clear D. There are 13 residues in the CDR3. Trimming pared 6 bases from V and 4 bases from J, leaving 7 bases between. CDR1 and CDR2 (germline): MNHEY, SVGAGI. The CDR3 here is CASRSMGANVLTF. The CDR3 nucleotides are TGTGCCAGCAGGTCTATGGGGGCCAACGTCCTGACTTTC.

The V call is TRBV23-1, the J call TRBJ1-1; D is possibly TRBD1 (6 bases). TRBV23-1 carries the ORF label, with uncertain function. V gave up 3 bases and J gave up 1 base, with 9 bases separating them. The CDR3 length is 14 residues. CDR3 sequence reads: CASSQTGQNTEAFF. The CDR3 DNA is TGCGCCAGCAGTCAGACAGGACAGAACACTGAAGCTTTCTTT.

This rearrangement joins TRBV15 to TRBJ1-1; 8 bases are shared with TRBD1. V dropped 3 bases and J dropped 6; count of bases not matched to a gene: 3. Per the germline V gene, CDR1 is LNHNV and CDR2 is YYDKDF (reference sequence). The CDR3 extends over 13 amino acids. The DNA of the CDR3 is TGTGCCACCAGCAGCGGACAGGGCGCTGAAGCTTTCTTT. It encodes CATSSGQGAEAFF.